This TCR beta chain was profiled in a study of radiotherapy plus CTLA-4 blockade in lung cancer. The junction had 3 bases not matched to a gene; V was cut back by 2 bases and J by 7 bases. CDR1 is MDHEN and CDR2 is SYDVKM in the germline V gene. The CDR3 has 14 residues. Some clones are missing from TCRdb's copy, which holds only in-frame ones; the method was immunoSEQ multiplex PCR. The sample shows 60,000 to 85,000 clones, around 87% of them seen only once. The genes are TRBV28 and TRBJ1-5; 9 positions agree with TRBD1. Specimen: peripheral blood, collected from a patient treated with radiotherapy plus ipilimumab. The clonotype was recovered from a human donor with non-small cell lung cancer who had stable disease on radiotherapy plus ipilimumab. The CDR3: CASSLGQGTQPQHF. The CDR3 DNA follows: TGTGCCAGCAGTTTAGGACAGGGGACGCAGCCCCAGCATTTT.